A single sample gave rise to the 4 T cell receptor beta chains below, sequenced in a study of cytomegalovirus exposure and HLA in healthy donors. The PCR used 60 Vbeta and 13 Jbeta primers. The repertoire was sequenced with immunoSEQ multiplex PCR; TCRdb's copy has only in-frame clones and lacks some. Of approximately 150,000 clones detected, roughly 68% appear once; the ten largest clones hold 10%. The sample consisted of PBMCs. The receptors come from a man aged 25-40 years in good health and CMV-seropositive.

This sequence joins TRBV4-2 and TRBJ2-7; D might be TRBD1 (5 bases). V shed 2 bases and J shed 1 base, with 15 bases lying between them. Germline values: CDR1 LGHNA, CDR2 YNFKEQ. CDR3 size: 16 residues. As DNA, the CDR3 is TGTGCCAGCAGCCAAAGAGGCAGGGATTCATCCTACGAGCAGTACTTC. It is translated as CASSQRGRDSSYEQYF.

This clone has only a few counts. The chain is built from TRBV9 and TRBJ2-7, with TRBD2 matching over 13 bases. The CDR3 consists of 16 residues. Germline loops: CDR1 SGDLS, CDR2 YYNGEE. V lost 0 bases and J lost 4; bases outside the gene matches: 4. Here the CDR3 reads CASSVGTSGSWYEQYF. The CDR3 DNA sequence: TGTGCCAGCAGCGTAGGGACTAGCGGGAGTTGGTACGAGCAGTACTTC. The full variable domain, rest sourced from reference TRBV9 and TRBJ2-7, is DSGVTQTPKHLITATGQRVTLRCSPRSGDLSVYWYQQSLDQGLQFLIQYYNGEERAKGNILERFSAQQFPDLHSELNLSSLELGDSALYFCASSVGTSGSWYEQYFGPGTRLTVT.

This clone has only one observation. The V and J genes are TRBV11-3 and TRBJ2-1, with D unclear. This CDR3 comprises 14 residues. Germline V CDR1 and CDR2: SGHNT, YENEEA. The germline V and J ends were trimmed by 5 bases and 5 bases, with 13 bases remaining between them. Written as DNA, the CDR3 is TGTGCCAGCAGCCCCCGAGTGAGCAACAATGAGCAGTTCTTC. It codes for CASSPRVSNNEQFF.

The chain is built from TRBV5-6 and TRBJ2-7; D is uncertain. Germline V gene sequence: CDR1 SGHDT, CDR2 YYEEEE. The CDR3 covers 12 residues. The V end was cut by 4 bases, the J end by 0 bases, with 5 bases between. The chain's CDR3 is CASSLYSYEQYF. The DNA of the CDR3 is TGTGCCAGCAGCCTCTACTCCTACGAGCAGTACTTC.